The clone carrying this TCR beta chain was seen once. Its antigen is undetermined. The treatment denotes: about 20 received Ad26.COV2.S at low or high dose, single or two shots; 5 received placebo; per-sample allocation not given. Specimens were obtained on day 63 following the first vaccine or placebo injection. Adults aged 18-55 years in Boston included the donor. This specimen belongs to a study of Ad26.COV2.S vaccination and SARS-CoV-2 variants. Overall study results and limits: Greater spike-specific TCR breadth was seen in vaccine recipients than in placebo recipients.

Assay: immunoSEQ multiplex PCR; the TCRdb copy retains only in-frame clones and omits some. The repertoire consists of over 450,000 clones, with 80% to 90% occurring once and the leading ten covering under 2%. The germline V gene encodes CDR1 SNHLY and CDR2 FYNNEI. This CDR3 has 13 residues. V was shortened by 6 bases and J by 8 bases, with 16 bases between the two germline ends. V and J are TRBV2 and TRBJ1-2; weak D call: TRBD1 (5 bases). The specimen was peripheral blood, collected in a trial of Ad26.COV2.S vaccine versus placebo. The sequence came from a person aged 18-60 years who received the Ad26.COV2.S COVID-19 vaccine or a placebo. The CDR3 DNA sequence: TGTGCCAGCAGCGTCCGCGGGGACGCAGGCTACACCTTC. This codes for CASSVRGDAGYTF.